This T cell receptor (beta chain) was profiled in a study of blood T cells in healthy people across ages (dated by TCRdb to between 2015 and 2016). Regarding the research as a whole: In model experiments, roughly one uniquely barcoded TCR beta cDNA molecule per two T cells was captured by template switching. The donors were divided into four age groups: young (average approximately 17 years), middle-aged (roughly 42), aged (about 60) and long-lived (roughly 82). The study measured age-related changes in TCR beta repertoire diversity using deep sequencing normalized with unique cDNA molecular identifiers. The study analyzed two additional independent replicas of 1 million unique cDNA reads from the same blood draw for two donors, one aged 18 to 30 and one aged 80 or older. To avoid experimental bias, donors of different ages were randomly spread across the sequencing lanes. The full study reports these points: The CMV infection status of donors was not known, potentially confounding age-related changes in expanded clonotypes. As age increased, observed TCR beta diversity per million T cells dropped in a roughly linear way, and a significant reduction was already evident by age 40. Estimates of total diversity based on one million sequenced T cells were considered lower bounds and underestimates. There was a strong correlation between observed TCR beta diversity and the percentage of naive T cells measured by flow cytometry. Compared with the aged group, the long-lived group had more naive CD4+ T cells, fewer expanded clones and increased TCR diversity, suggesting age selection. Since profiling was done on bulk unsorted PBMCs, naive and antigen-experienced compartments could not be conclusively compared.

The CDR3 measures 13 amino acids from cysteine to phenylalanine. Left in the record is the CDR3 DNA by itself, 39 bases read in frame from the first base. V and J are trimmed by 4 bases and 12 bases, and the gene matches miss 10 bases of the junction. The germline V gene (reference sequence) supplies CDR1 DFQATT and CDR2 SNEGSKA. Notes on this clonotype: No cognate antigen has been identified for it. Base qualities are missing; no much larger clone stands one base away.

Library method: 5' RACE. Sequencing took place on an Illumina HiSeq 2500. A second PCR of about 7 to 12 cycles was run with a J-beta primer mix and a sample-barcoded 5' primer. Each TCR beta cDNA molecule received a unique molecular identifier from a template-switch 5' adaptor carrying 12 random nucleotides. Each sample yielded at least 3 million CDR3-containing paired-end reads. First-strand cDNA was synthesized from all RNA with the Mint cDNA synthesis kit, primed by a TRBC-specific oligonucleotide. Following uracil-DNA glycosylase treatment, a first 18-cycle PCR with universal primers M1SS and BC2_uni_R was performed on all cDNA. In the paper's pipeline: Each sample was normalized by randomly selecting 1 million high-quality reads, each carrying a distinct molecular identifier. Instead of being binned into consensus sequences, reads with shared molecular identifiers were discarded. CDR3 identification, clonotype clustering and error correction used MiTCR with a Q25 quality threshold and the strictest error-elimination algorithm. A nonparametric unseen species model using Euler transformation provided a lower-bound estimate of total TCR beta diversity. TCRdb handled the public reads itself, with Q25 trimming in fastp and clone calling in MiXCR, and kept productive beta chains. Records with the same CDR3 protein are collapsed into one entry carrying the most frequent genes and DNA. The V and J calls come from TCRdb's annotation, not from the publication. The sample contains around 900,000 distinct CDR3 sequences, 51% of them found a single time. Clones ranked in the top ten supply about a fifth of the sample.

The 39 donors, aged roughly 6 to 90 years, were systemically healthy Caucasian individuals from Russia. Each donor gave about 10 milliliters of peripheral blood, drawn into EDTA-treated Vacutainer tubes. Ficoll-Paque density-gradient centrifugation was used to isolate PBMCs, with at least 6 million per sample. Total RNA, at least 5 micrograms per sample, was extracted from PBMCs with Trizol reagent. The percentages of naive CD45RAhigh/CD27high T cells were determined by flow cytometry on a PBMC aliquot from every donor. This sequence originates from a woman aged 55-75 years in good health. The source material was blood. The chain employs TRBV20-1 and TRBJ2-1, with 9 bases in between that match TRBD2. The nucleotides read TGCAGTGCTAAGGCGGGAGGGCCTGGTGGGCAGTTCTTC. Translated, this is CSAKAGGPGGQFF.